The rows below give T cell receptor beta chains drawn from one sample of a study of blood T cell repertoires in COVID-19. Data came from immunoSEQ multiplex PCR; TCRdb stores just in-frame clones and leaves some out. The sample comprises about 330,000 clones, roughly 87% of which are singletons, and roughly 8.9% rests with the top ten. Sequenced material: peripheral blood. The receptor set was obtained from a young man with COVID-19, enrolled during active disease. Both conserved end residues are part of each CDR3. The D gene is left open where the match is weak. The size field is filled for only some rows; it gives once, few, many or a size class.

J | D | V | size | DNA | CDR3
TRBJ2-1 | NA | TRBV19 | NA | TGTGCCAGTAGTGCTCCCTTAAGGGGGGGGCCCTACAATGAGCAGTTCTTC | CASSAPLRGGPYNEQFF
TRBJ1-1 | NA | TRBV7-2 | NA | TGTGCCAGCAGCTTAGACCTCCCGACAGGAATGAACACTGAAGCTTTCTTT | CASSLDLPTGMNTEAFF
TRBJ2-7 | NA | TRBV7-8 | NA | TGTGCCAGCAGCTTAGTAGGGGGGGGGTACGAGCAGTACTTC | CASSLVGGGYEQYF
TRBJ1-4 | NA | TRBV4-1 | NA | TGCGCCAGCAGCCAAGGACACGCCGAAAAACTGTTTTTT | CASSQGHAEKLFF
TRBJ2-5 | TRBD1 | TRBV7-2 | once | TGTGCCAGCAGCTCACGGGACAGGTATTACCAAGAGACCCAGTACTTC | CASSSRDRYYQETQYF
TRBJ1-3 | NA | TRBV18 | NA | TGTGCCCAGCCAGGGGCTGGAAACACCATATATTTT | CAQPGAGNTIYF
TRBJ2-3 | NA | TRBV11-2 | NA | TGTGCCAGCAGCTTATGGAGTGTCTTCGAGGGAGATACGCAGTATTTT | CASSLWSVFEGDTQYF
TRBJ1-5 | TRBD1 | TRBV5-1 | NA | TGCGCCAGCAGCTTGGGTATACGGGGGACAGAGAATCAGCCCCAGCATTTT | CASSLGIRGTENQPQHF
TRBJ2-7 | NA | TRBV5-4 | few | TGTGCCAGCAGCGCGACTTTATTCCTCTACGAGCAGTACTTC | CASSATLFLYEQYF
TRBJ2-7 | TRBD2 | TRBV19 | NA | TGTGCCAGTAGTCTCGGGAGGGGCCCATCCTACGAGCAGTACTTC | CASSLGRGPSYEQYF
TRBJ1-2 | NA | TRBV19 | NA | TGTGCCAGTAGGATAGAGCGAATTAACTATGGCTACACCTTC | CASRIERINYGYTF
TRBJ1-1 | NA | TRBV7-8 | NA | TGTGCCAGCAGCTCCGGGGGTAACACTGAAGCTTTCTTT | CASSSGGNTEAFF
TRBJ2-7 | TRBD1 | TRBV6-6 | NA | TGTGCCAGCAGACAGGGGGTATCCCCCGAGCAGTACTTC | CASRQGVSPEQYF
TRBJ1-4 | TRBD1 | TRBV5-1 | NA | TGCGCCAGCAGCTCACAGGGGGCCCGTGAAAAACTGTTTTTT | CASSSQGAREKLFF
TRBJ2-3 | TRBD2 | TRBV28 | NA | TGTGCCAGCAGTTTACTAGCGGGAGTTACAGATACGCAGTATTTT | CASSLLAGVTDTQYF
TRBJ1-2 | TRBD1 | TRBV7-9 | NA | TGTGCCAGCAGCTTAGGAATACAGGGGGCTATCGGTGGCTACACCTTC | CASSLGIQGAIGGYTF
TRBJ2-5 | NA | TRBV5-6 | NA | TGTGCCAGCAGTCCAGGGTCGGAGACCCAGTACTTC | CASSPGSETQYF
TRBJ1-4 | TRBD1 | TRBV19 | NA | TGTGCCAGTAGTATACCGACAGGGGGCCGTGAAAAACTGTTTTTT | CASSIPTGGREKLFF
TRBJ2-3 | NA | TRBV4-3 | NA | TGCGCCAGCAGCCAAGGACAGATAAGACCAGATACGCAGTATTTT | CASSQGQIRPDTQYF
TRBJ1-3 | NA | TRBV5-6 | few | TGTGCCAGCAGCCTCGGCTCTGGAAACACCATATATTTT | CASSLGSGNTIYF
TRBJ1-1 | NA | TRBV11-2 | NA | TGTGCCAGCAGCCCCGGACACCACCTTACACACACTGAAGCTTTCTTT | CASSPGHHLTHTEAFF
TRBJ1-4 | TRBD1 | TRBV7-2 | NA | TGTGCCAGCAGCGCCTCAGGGGGAACTAATGAAAAACTGTTTTTT | CASSASGGTNEKLFF
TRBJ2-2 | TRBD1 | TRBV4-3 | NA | TGCGCCAGCAGCCTCGACAGGGCTTTCACCGGGGAGCTGTTTTTT | CASSLDRAFTGELFF
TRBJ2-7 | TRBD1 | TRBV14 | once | TGTGCCAGCAGCCCCAAAAGAGACAGGGGGGTGTCCTACGAGCAGTACTTC | CASSPKRDRGVSYEQYF
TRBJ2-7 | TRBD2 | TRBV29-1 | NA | TGCAGCCCGAGACGGGGGGAACTTACTATCTCCTACGAGCAGTACTTC | CSPRRGELTISYEQYF
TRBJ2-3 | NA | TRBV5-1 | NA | TGCGCCAGCAGCTTGAGCGGTTCCCGGGATGTGAGAGATACGCAGTATTTT | CASSLSGSRDVRDTQYF
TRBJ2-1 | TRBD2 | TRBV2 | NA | TGTGCCAGCAAAGGGACTAGCAACCCCAATGAGCAGTTCTTC | CASKGTSNPNEQFF
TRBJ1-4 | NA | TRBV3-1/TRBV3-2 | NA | TGTGCCAGCAGCCGAGGGAATGAAAAACTGTTTTTT | CASSRGNEKLFF
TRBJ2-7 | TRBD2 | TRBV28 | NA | TGTGCCAGCAGTGGGGGACTACCTCCCTACGAGCAGTACTTC | CASSGGLPPYEQYF
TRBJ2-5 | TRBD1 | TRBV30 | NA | TGTGCCTGGAGGCCAGGGGGAAAAGAGACCCAGTACTTC | CAWRPGGKETQYF
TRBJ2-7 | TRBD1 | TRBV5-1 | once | TGCGCCAGCACCGGGGACAGTTTCTCCTACGAGCAGTACTTC | CASTGDSFSYEQYF
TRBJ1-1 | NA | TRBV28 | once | TGTGCCAGCAGTTGGAGGGGCCGGCGTAACACTGAAGCTTTCTTT | CASSWRGRRNTEAFF
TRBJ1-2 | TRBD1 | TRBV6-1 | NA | TGTGCCAGCAGTGAAGTTGTCCTGGCAGGGGGCTATGGCTACACCTTC | CASSEVVLAGGYGYTF
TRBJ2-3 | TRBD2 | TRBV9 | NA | TGTGCCAGCAGCCCAAGGTTACTAGCGGGCCCAGATACGCAGTATTTT | CASSPRLLAGPDTQYF
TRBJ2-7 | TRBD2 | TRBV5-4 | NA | TGTGCCAGCAGCCGAGGGCAGGGAGGGGACTACGAGCAGTACTTC | CASSRGQGGDYEQYF
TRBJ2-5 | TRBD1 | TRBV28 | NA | TGTGCCAGCAGCTCAACCGGGACAGGGTTTGAAGAGACCCAGTACTTC | CASSSTGTGFEETQYF
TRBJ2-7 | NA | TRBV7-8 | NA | TGTGCCAGCAGCTTAGTGGCCCCAAGCTACGAGCAGTACTTC | CASSLVAPSYEQYF
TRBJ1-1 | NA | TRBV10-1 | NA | TGCGCCAGCAGTGAGTCCCGGGAAAGAGTAGCTTTCTTT | CASSESRERVAFF
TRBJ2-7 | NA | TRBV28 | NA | TGTGCCAGCAGTCCCGGACATCTCTACGAGCAGTACTTC | CASSPGHLYEQYF
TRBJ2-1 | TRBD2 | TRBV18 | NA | TGTGCCAGCTCACCAATACGGGGGGGTGACAATGAGCAGTTCTTC | CASSPIRGGDNEQFF
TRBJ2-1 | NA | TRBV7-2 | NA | TGTGCCAGCAGCGATCGTCGGGGGAGCTCCTACAATGAGCAGTTCTTC | CASSDRRGSSYNEQFF
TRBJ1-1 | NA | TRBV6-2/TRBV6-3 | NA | TGTGCCAGCAGTTCCCTTCAGGGCATGAACACTGAAGCTTTCTTT | CASSSLQGMNTEAFF
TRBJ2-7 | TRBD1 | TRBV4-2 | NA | TGTGCCAGCAGTCGACAGGGGGCGGCCTACGAGCAGTACTTC | CASSRQGAAYEQYF
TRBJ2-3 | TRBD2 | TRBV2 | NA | TGTGCCGGAGCGGGAGGTGTAACCGCAGATACGCAGTATTTT | CAGAGGVTADTQYF
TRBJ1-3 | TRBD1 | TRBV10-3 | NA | TGTGCCGCAGTGACAGGGAACTCTGGAAACACCATATATTTT | CAAVTGNSGNTIYF
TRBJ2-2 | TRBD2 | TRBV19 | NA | TGTGCCAGTATCCCGGGACTAGCGGGGCAGGCCACCGGGGAGCTGTTTTTT | CASIPGLAGQATGELFF
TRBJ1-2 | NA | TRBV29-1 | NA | TGCAGCGTAGGTTTACAGGGTGGCTACACCTTC | CSVGLQGGYTF
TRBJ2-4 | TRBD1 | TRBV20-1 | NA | TGCAGTGCCGGGACAGAAAACATTCAGTACTTC | CSAGTENIQYF
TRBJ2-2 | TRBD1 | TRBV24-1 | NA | TGTGCCACCAGTGACCGGACAGGGGGTCCCGGGGAGCTGTTTTTT | CATSDRTGGPGELFF
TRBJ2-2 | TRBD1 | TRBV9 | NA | TGTGCCAGCAGCGTAGGGGGGACAGGGTACACCGGGGAGCTGTTTTTT | CASSVGGTGYTGELFF
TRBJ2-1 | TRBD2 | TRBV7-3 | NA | TGTGCCAGCAGCTCTCACGGGCTAGCGGGGTTAGATGAGCAGTTCTTC | CASSSHGLAGLDEQFF
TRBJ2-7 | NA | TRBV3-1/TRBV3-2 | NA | TGTGCCAGCAGCCAAGATCACCAGGGGCTATACGAGCAGTACTTC | CASSQDHQGLYEQYF
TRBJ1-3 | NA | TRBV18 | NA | TGTGCCAGCTCACCCCTGGCCATTACAGGCCTCTCTGGAAACACCATATATTTT | CASSPLAITGLSGNTIYF
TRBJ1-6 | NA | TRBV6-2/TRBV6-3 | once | TGTGCCAGCAGTTACAGCCAGACTTATAATTCACCCCTCCACTTT | CASSYSQTYNSPLHF